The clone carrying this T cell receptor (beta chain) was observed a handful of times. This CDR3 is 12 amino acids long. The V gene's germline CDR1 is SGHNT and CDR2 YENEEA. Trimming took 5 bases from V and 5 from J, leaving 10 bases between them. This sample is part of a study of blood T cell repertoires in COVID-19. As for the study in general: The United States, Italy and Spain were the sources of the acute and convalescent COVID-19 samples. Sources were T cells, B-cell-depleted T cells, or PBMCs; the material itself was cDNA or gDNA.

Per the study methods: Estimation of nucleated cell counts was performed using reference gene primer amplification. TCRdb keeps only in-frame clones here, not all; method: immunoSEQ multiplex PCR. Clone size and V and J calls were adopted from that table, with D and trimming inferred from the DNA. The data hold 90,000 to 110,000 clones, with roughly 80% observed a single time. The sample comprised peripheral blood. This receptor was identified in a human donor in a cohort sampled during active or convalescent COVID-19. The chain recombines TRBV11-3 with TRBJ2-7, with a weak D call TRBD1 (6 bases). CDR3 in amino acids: CASSLNRDEQYF. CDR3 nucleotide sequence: TGTGCCAGCAGCCTGAACAGGGACGAGCAGTACTTC.